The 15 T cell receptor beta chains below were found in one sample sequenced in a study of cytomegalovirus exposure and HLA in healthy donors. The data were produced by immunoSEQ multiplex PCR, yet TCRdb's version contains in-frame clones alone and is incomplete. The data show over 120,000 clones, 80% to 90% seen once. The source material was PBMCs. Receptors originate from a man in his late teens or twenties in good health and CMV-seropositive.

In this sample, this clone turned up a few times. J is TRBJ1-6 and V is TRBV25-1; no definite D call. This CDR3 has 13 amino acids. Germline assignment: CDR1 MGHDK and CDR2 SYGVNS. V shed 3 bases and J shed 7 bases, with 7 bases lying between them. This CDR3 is CASSDKENSPLHF. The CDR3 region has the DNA TGTGCCAGCAGTGATAAAGAGAATTCACCCCTCCACTTT.

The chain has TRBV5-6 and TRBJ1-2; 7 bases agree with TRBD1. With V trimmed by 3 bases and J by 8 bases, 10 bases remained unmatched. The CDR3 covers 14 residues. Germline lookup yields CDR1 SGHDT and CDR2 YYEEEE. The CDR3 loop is CASSYDRDSVGYTF. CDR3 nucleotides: TGTGCCAGCAGCTATGACAGGGACTCAGTAGGCTACACCTTC.

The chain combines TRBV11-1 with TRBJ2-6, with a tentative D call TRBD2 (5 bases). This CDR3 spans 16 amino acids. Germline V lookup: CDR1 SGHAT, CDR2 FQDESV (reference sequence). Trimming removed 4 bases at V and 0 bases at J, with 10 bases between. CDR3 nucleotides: TGTGCCAGCAGCTGGGAGCCTAGCTCTGGGGCCAACGTCCTGACTTTC. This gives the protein CASSWEPSSGANVLTF.

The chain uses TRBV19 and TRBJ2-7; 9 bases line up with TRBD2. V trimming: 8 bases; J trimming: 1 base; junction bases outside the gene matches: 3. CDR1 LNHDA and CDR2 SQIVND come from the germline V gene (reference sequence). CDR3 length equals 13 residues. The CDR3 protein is CASGLASSYEQYF. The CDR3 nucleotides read TGTGCCAGTGGACTAGCGAGTTCCTACGAGCAGTACTTC.

CDR3 in amino acids: CASSSLKGGFYEQYF. The CDR3 coding sequence is TGTGCCAGCAGCTCCCTTAAGGGGGGGTTCTACGAGCAGTACTTC. This rearrangement joins TRBV5-6 to TRBJ2-7; a weak D match, TRBD2 (7 bases). V was clipped by 3 bases and J by 3 bases, with 16 bases between them. Germline V gives CDR1 SGHDT, CDR2 YYEEEE. This CDR3 is 15 amino acids long. The variable domain in full, completed from reference TRBV5-6 and TRBJ2-7, reads DAGVTQSPTHLIKTRGQQVTLRCSPKSGHDTVSWYQQALGQGPQFIFQYYEEEERQRGNFPDRFSGHQFPNYSSELNVNALLLGDSALYLCASSSLKGGFYEQYFGPGTRLTVT.

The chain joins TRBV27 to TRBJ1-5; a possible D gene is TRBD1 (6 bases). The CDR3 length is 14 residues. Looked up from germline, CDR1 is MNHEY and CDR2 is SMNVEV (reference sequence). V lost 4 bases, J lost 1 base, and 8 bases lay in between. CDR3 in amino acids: CASSWGQSNQPQHF. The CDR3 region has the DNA TGTGCCAGCAGTTGGGGGCAGAGCAATCAGCCCCAGCATTTT.

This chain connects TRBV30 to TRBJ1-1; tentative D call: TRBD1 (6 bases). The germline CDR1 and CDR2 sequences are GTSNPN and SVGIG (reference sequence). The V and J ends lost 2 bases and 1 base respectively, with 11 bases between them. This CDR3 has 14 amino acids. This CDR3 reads CAWSTGLTNTEAFF. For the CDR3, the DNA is TGTGCCTGGAGTACAGGGCTTACGAACACTGAAGCTTTCTTT.

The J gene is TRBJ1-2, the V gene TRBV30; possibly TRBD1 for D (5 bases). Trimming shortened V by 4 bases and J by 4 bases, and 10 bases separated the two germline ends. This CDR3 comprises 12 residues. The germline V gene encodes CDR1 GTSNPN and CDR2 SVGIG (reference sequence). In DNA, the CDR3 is TGTGCCTGGAACTGGGGCGCCTATGGCTACACCTTC. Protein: CAWNWGAYGYTF.

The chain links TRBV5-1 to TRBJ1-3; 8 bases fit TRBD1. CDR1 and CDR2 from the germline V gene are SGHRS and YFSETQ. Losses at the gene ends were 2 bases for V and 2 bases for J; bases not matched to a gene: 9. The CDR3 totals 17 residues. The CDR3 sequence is CASSFSSGQGPGNTIYF. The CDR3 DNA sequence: TGCGCCAGCAGCTTTTCTTCTGGACAGGGCCCTGGAAACACCATATATTTT.

The DNA for the CDR3 is TGCGCCAGCAGCCAATGGACAGCCAAGGGCACTGAAGCTTTCTTT. Translating gives CASSQWTAKGTEAFF. The chain employs TRBV5-1 and TRBJ1-1, with D maybe TRBD1 (6 bases). The CDR3 sequence is 15 residues long. Between the trimmed V and J ends, which lost 4 bases and 4 bases, there was a span of 17 bases. Germline CDR1 is SGHRS and CDR2 is YFSETQ.

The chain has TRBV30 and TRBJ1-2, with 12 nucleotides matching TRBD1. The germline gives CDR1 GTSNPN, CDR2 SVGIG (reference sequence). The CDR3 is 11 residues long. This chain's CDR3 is CVSGTGGELTF. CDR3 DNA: TGTGTCTCCGGGACAGGGGGCGAATTGACCTTC.

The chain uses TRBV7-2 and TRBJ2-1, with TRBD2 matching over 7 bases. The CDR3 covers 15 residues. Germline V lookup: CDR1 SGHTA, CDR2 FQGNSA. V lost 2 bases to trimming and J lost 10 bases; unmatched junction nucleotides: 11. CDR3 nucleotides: TGTGCCAGCAGCTTATCCCCCCCAGCGGGGTTGGAGCAGTTCTTC. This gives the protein CASSLSPPAGLEQFF.

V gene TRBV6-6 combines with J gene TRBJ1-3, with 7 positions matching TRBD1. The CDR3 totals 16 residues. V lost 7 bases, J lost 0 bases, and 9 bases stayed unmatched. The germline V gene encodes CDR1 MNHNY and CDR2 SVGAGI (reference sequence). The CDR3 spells CASTRGYSSSGNTIYF. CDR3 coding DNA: TGTGCCAGCACCAGGGGGTACAGTTCCTCTGGAAACACCATATATTTT.

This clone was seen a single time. This chain's CDR3 is CASRTNADTYEQYF. The CDR3 DNA follows: TGTGCCAGTAGGACGAACGCCGACACCTACGAGCAGTACTTC. V is TRBV19 and J is TRBJ2-7, with D hard to call. Germline V gives CDR1 LNHDA, CDR2 SQIVND (reference sequence). The CDR3 extends over 14 amino acids. V lost 6 bases and J 2 bases, leaving 14 bases between the germline ends.

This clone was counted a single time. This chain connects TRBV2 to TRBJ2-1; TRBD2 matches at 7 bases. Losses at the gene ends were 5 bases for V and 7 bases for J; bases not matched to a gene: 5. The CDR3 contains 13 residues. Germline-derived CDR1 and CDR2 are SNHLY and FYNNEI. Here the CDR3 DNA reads TGTGCCAGCAGTAGGCGGGAGTTGAATGAGCAGTTCTTC. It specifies CASSRRELNEQFF.